These T cell receptor beta chains were read from a single sample in a study of shared clonotypes between healthy human individuals. The protocol was immunoSEQ multiplex PCR, while the TCRdb copy is restricted to in-frame clones and leaves out a portion. The sample records 2 million to 2.5 million clones, 90% to 96% being singletons. Sequencing used naive CD4+ T cells sorted from blood. All receptors derive from a man younger than 35 in good health. Each CDR3 is given with its conserved first and last residue. The D gene is left open where the match is weak. Where a row states a size, it is once, few, many or the class of an expanded clone; other rows omit it.

-,TRBJ1-2,-,TRBV28,TGTGCCAGCAGGACCCCGGGAGAGAGTTATGGCTACACCTTC,CASRTPGESYGYTF
-,TRBJ1-1,-,TRBV5-1,TGCGCCAGCAGCTCACCTAAGGGGTCGGACACTGAAGCTTTCTTT,CASSSPKGSDTEAFF
few,TRBJ2-7,TRBD1,TRBV6-1,TGTGCCAGCGCCCGGGACAGGGACTACGAGCAGTACTTC,CASARDRDYEQYF
-,TRBJ1-5,-,TRBV30,TGTGCCTGGACCGCCGGGGGAGGCCAGCCCCAGCATTTT,CAWTAGGGQPQHF
once,TRBJ1-3,-,TRBV7-9,TGTGCCAGCAAGACAGCTCGCTCTGGAAACACCATATATTTT,CASKTARSGNTIYF
-,TRBJ2-3,TRBD2,TRBV4-2,TGTGCCAGCAGCCCCGGGGGGGCAACCGCACTTGATACGCAGTATTTT,CASSPGGATALDTQYF
-,TRBJ1-2,TRBD1,TRBV28,TGTGCCAGCAGTTCCCCGGGGGGGGACAGGGAGCACTATGGCTACACCTTC,CASSSPGGDREHYGYTF
-,TRBJ1-6,-,TRBV9,TGTGCCAGCAGCGTAGCCGGAGATTACCCCCTCCACTTT,CASSVAGDYPLHF
-,TRBJ2-7,TRBD1,TRBV28,TGTGCCAGCAGTTTAGGGGGACAGGGGTCCTACGAGCAGTACTTC,CASSLGGQGSYEQYF
-,TRBJ1-5,-,TRBV6-6,TGTGCCAGCAGTTACGGTGGTGGGGGGGGCAATCAGCCCCAGCATTTT,CASSYGGGGGNQPQHF
-,TRBJ2-6,-,TRBV5-8,TGTGCCAGCAGCTTGTTTGACTCTGGGGCCAACGTCCTGACTTTC,CASSLFDSGANVLTF
-,TRBJ2-5,TRBD2,TRBV9,TGTGCCAGCAGCGTAGTGACTAGCGGGGAAGAGACCCAGTACTTC,CASSVVTSGEETQYF
-,TRBJ2-5,TRBD1,TRBV7-2,TGTGCCAGCAGCTCTCGGGCGCAGGGGGCCCTCCAAGAGACCCAGTACTTC,CASSSRAQGALQETQYF
-,TRBJ1-5,-,TRBV28,TGTGCCAGCAGCCGAGGGGGGGCAGGGCAGCCCCAGCATTTT,CASSRGGAGQPQHF
-,TRBJ2-7,TRBD1,TRBV30,TGTGCCGGCTCGGGACAGGGGGCCGGCGAGCAGTACTTC,CAGSGQGAGEQYF
-,TRBJ2-5,TRBD1,TRBV4-2,TGTGCCAGCAGCAAAACAGGGGGTTCATCTTATGAAGAGACCCAGTACTTC,CASSKTGGSSYEETQYF